These 17 T cell receptor beta chains came from one sample sequenced in a study of cytomegalovirus exposure and HLA in healthy donors. Use of 60 Vbeta and 13 Jbeta primers characterized the PCR. The method was immunoSEQ multiplex PCR; TCRdb's version includes in-frame clones alone and lacks a portion of them. The sample yields about 120,000 clones, 75% seen once. Sequenced material: PBMCs. These receptors originate from a woman aged 35 to 49 in good health and CMV-seropositive.

This clone was counted between two and nine times. The rearrangement joins TRBV7-2 to TRBJ1-6; weak D call: TRBD1 (5 bases). This CDR3 is built from 13 residues. V lost 8 bases and J lost 6, with 11 bases in between. From germline, CDR1 is SGHTA and CDR2 FQGNSA. CDR3 loop: CASAVGPNSPLHF. The CDR3 nucleotides read TGTGCCAGCGCCGTGGGGCCTAATTCACCCCTCCACTTT.

V and J are TRBV5-1 and TRBJ2-1, with 8 nucleotides matching TRBD2. CDR3 size: 15 residues. The junction had 7 bases not matched to a gene; V was cut back by 2 bases and J by 6 bases. Germline V lookup: CDR1 SGHRS, CDR2 YFSETQ. The CDR3, as DNA: TGCGCCAGCAGCTTTGGTGCGGGAGGACGCAATGAGCAGTTCTTC. Translating gives CASSFGAGGRNEQFF.

This clone was seen just once. The chain carries TRBV20-1 and TRBJ2-1; tentative D call: TRBD2 (5 bases). Trimming took off 6 bases at V and 13 bases at J, with 13 bases between the two ends. CDR3 length: 10 amino acids. Germline lookup yields CDR1 DFQATT and CDR2 SNEGSKA (reference sequence). DNA of the CDR3: TGCAGTGCCACGGAGGCCCACCAGTTCTTC. Amino acids: CSATEAHQFF.

The chain has TRBV2 and TRBJ1-2; the D is unclear. Per germline, CDR1 SNHLY and CDR2 FYNNEI. Trimming took 7 bases from V and 2 from J, leaving 8 bases between them. This CDR3 comprises 12 residues. The CDR3 bases are TGTGCCAGCAAAGCCGAAAACTATGGCTACACCTTC. The encoded protein is CASKAENYGYTF.

About this clone: One end of the junction varies from germline; a read error may be responsible. In the same sample, other DNA sequences code for this CDR3. The chain has TRBV6-5 and TRBJ1-6; D is ambiguous. This CDR3 is 16 amino acids long. In germline, CDR1 is MNHEY, CDR2 SVGAGI. The CDR3 reads CASSYSFLVGNSPLHF. CDR3 sequence (DNA): TGTGCCAGCAGTTACTCTTTCCTAGTCGGTAATTCCCCCCTCCACTTT.

This clone was observed many times. This chain joins TRBV7-9 and TRBJ2-1, with D possibly matching TRBD2 (5 bases). The CDR3 covers 12 residues. The V end was cut by 5 bases, the J end by 4 bases, with 6 bases between. Per the germline V gene, CDR1 is SEHNR and CDR2 is FQNEAQ (reference sequence). This chain's CDR3 is CASSRTYNEQFF. CDR3 nucleotide sequence: TGTGCCAGCAGCCGGACTTACAATGAGCAGTTCTTC. Looking up the rest from reference TRBV7-9 and TRBJ2-1 gives the full variable domain: DTGVSQNPRHKITKRGQNVTFRCDPISEHNRLYWYRQTLGQGPEFLTYFQNEAQLEKSRLLSDRFSAERPKGSFSTLEIQRTEQGDSAMYLCASSRTYNEQFFGPGTRLTVL.

The rearrangement links TRBV4-3 to TRBJ2-2, with 7 bases matching TRBD1. The germline gives CDR1 LGHNA, CDR2 YSLEER. CDR3 length: 16 residues. V lost 4 bases and J lost 0; bases outside the gene matches: 5. CDR3 nucleotides: TGCGCCAGCAGCCTGGGCGACAGGGCGAACACCGGGGAGCTGTTTTTT. It yields the protein CASSLGDRANTGELFF.

This clone came up a few times. The CDR3 loop is CASSQDSPGATNEKLFF. The CDR3 nucleotides read TGCGCCAGCAGCCAAGATTCTCCAGGGGCAACTAATGAAAAACTGTTTTTT. The chain has TRBV4-3 and TRBJ1-4; TRBD1 is a possible D gene (6 bases). From germline, CDR1 is LGHNA and CDR2 YSLEER. The CDR3 runs 17 residues. V lost 0 bases and J lost 0, with 11 bases in between.

This clone appeared once. The genes are TRBV5-1 and TRBJ1-1; D is ambiguous. This CDR3 has 13 amino acids. Trimming took off 2 bases at V and 10 bases at J, with 15 bases between the two ends. The germline V gene encodes CDR1 SGHRS and CDR2 YFSETQ. The CDR3, as DNA: TGCGCCAGCAGCTTCGACGAACTGACGGGAGCTTTCTTT. Translation: CASSFDELTGAFF. Full variable domain (missing parts from reference TRBV5-1 and TRBJ1-1): KAGVTQTPRYLIKTRGQQVTLSCSPISGHRSVSWYQQTPGQGLQFLFEYFSETQRNKGNFPGRFSGRQFSNSRSEMNVSTLELGDSALYLCASSFDELTGAFFGQGTRLTVV.

V usage is TRBV27 and J usage is TRBJ1-3; D remains unclear. Germline values: CDR1 MNHEY, CDR2 SMNVEV (reference sequence). There are 14 residues in the CDR3. Trimming took 5 bases from V and 0 from J, leaving 8 bases between them. For the CDR3, the DNA is TGTGCCAGCAGTATAACAAGCTCTGGAAACACCATATATTTT. Protein sequence: CASSITSSGNTIYF.

The chain combines TRBV19 with TRBJ1-5; 9 nucleotides agree with TRBD1. The V gene end was trimmed by 5 bases and the J gene end by 4 bases; junction bases not matched to a gene: 3. Per germline, CDR1 LNHDA and CDR2 SQIVND (reference sequence). CDR3 length equals 14 residues. The DNA of the CDR3 is TGTGCCAGTAGTGGTGGGACAGGGAATCAGCCCCAGCATTTT. Translating it yields CASSGGTGNQPQHF.

V is TRBV28 and J is TRBJ1-4, with D possibly matching TRBD1 (6 bases). This CDR3 is 17 amino acids long. From germline, CDR1 is MDHEN and CDR2 SYDVKM. Trimming shortened V by 3 bases and J by 0 bases, and 14 bases separated the two germline ends. The CDR3: CASSLGVTGTTNEKLFF. CDR3 sequence (DNA): TGTGCCAGCAGTTTGGGAGTTACAGGGACAACTAATGAAAAACTGTTTTTT.

This sequence joins TRBV4-1 and TRBJ1-1; 9 bases are shared with TRBD1. CDR1 is MGHRA and CDR2 is YSYEKL in the germline V gene. With 4 bases clipped from V and 8 bases from J, the junction kept 2 bases outside the gene matches. The CDR3 totals 12 residues. CDR3 DNA: TGCGCCAGCAGCCTGACAGGGGGGGAAGCTTTCTTT. The encoded protein is CASSLTGGEAFF.

This sequence joins TRBV7-3 and TRBJ2-3, with D maybe TRBD1 (5 bases). The germline CDR1 and CDR2 sequences are SGHTA and FQGTGA. V lost 5 bases, J lost 9 bases, and 15 bases lay in between. This CDR3 region has 13 residues. CDR3 nucleotide sequence: TGTGCCAGCAGCCGTGACAGTCTTTGGACGCAGTATTTT. Amino acids: CASSRDSLWTQYF.

This clone was detected only a few times. The V call is TRBV4-3, the J call TRBJ2-4, with a possible D match to TRBD2 (5 bases). V lost 3 bases to trimming and J lost 0 bases, with 18 bases between them. CDR3 size: 18 residues. Looked up from germline, CDR1 is LGHNA and CDR2 is YSLEER. CDR3 region: CASSQNLWPEVAKNIQYF. For the CDR3, the DNA is TGCGCCAGCAGCCAGAACCTCTGGCCGGAGGTAGCCAAAAACATTCAGTACTTC.

The chain recombines TRBV30 with TRBJ2-2; 11 bases are a match to TRBD2. From germline, CDR1 is GTSNPN and CDR2 SVGIG (reference sequence). V lost 5 bases to trimming and J lost 4 bases; unmatched junction nucleotides: 6. CDR3 length equals 15 residues. The CDR3 DNA is TGTGCCTGGGCGGGACTAGCGGTTTTCACCGGGGAGCTGTTTTTT. Amino acid sequence: CAWAGLAVFTGELFF.

This chain uses TRBV9 with TRBJ1-2, with D possibly being TRBD1 (5 bases). Germline V gene data show CDR1 as SGDLS and CDR2 as YYNGEE. The CDR3 extends over 13 amino acids. Deletions cut 2 bases from V and 8 bases from J, with 13 bases between. The CDR3 DNA follows: TGTGCCAGCAGCGTTGGAGGGACCAGAGGCTACACCTTC. Translating it yields CASSVGGTRGYTF.